This TCR beta chain was profiled in a study of blood T cells in healthy people across ages. Broader study findings: Expanded clonotype changes were possibly confounded by unknown donor CMV status. Comparison with aged donors showed that long-lived donors had more naive CD4+ cells and higher diversity. Roughly linear declines in TCR beta diversity per million T cells occurred with age.

A word on this clonotype: The antigen remains undetermined.

The use of a sample-barcoded 5' primer and a J-beta primer mix characterized a second PCR of about 6 to 11 cycles. Every cDNA molecule carried a tag from a template-switch adaptor bearing 12 random nucleotides. In TCRdb, the 5' RACE reads were re-called with MiXCR into one record per CDR3 protein. The table includes some 710,000 distinct CDR3 sequences, about half detected once. The CDR3 is made up of 20 amino acids. The chain has TRBV12-3 or TRBV12-4 and TRBJ2-1, with 13 positions matching TRBD2. The J call may be wrong; the DNA end is better matched by TRBJ2-7. Specimen: blood. This clonotype was obtained from a man of 80 years or more in good health. The CDR3 loop reads CASSPGTSGTRRRSYNEQYF. In DNA form, the CDR3 reads TGTGCCAGCAGTCCGGGGACTAGCGGGACCCGGAGGCGGTCCTACAATGAGCAGTACTTC.